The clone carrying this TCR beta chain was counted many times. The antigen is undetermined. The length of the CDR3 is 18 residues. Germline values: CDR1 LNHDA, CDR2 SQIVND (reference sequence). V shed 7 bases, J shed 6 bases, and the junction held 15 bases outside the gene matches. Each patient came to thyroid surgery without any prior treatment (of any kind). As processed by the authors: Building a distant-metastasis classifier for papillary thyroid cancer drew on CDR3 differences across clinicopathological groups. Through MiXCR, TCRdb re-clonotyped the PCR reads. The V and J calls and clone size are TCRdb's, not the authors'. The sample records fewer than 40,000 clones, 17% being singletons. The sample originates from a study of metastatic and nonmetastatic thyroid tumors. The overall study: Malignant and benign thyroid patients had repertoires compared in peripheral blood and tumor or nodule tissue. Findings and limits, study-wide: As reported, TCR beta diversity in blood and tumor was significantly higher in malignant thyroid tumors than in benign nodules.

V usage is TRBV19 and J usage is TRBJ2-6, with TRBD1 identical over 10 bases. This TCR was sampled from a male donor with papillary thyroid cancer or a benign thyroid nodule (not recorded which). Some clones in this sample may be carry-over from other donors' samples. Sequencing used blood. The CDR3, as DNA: TGTGCCAGTAAGCAGGGACAGGGGCGTTATCTAAAGGCCAACGTCCTGACTTTC. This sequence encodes CASKQGQGRYLKANVLTF.